This entry lists 13 T cell receptor beta chains sequenced from one sample in a study of control samples from healthy donors and cancer patients (dated by TCRdb to the early 2020s). The library was made by the immunoSEQ multiplex PCR assay. TCRdb's version of the immuneACCESS table is confined to in-frame rearrangements and falls short of the full clone set. An unresolved V gene accounts for under half of the shortfall where checked; the remainder is of unknown origin. Counted in this sample were roughly 100,000 clones; 92% of them appeared once. The ten largest account for under 3% of the sample. Sample: blood. These receptors came from a woman aged 18-29 years in good health.

The rearrangement uses TRBV15 and TRBJ2-3; 10 bases map to TRBD1. Per germline, CDR1 LNHNV and CDR2 YYDKDF (reference sequence). J gave up 1 base and V 5 bases, and 3 bases lay outside the gene matches. This CDR3 is built from 15 residues. CDR3 amino acids: CATSGGTGGTDTQYF. CDR3 bases: TGTGCCACCAGCGGAGGGACAGGGGGCACAGATACGCAGTATTTT.

The chain has TRBV6-4 and TRBJ2-1; D is ambiguous. The length of the CDR3 is 12 residues. V lost 5 bases, J lost 3 bases, and 5 bases lay in between. Germline CDR1 is MRHNA and CDR2 is SNTAGT. This chain's CDR3 is CASSPNYNEQFF. The CDR3 nucleotides are TGTGCCAGCAGTCCAAACTACAATGAGCAGTTCTTC.

V gene TRBV29-1 combines with J gene TRBJ2-3; tentatively, D is TRBD2 (5 bases). V was cut by 7 bases and J by 2 bases, with 16 bases left in between. Germline assignment: CDR1 SQVTM and CDR2 ANQGSEA. The CDR3 is made up of 14 amino acids. The CDR3 is CSAPAGKNTDTQYF. CDR3 nucleotide sequence: TGCAGCGCCCCGGCGGGCAAAAACACAGATACGCAGTATTTT.

The chain uses TRBV4-1 and TRBJ2-1; D not resolved. Germline V gene lookup returns CDR1 MGHRA and CDR2 YSYEKL. The length of the CDR3 is 13 residues. Trimming removed 4 bases from V and 7 bases from J, with 11 bases in between. CDR3 sequence: CASSREETNEQFF. The CDR3 DNA sequence: TGCGCCAGCAGCCGTGAGGAGACTAATGAGCAGTTCTTC.

The chain is built from TRBV6-2 or TRBV6-3 and TRBJ2-1; 11 nucleotides agree with TRBD2. The CDR3 covers 15 residues. Trimming took 2 bases from V and 4 from J; bases not matched to a gene: 1. The germline V gene has CDR1 MNHEY and CDR2 SVGEGT. Written as DNA, the CDR3 is TGTGCCAGCAGTTACGCTAGCGGGAGGTACAATGAGCAGTTCTTC. Its protein is CASSYASGRYNEQFF.

This sequence joins TRBV5-1 and TRBJ1-1, with D maybe TRBD1 (6 bases). The CDR3 consists of 15 residues. V was clipped by 1 base and J by 1 base, with 11 bases between them. Germline CDR1 SGHRS, CDR2 YFSETQ. The CDR3 here is CASSLTGTTNTEAFF. The CDR3 DNA sequence: TGCGCCAGCAGCTTGACCGGGACAACGAACACTGAAGCTTTCTTT.

The gene calls are TRBV6-5 and TRBJ1-2; no firm D call. The V gene's germline CDR1 is MNHEY and CDR2 SVGAGI. Trimming left V 9 bases short and J 0 bases short, with 8 bases between. The CDR3 is made up of 12 amino acids. CDR3 residues: CASSAANYGYTF. The CDR3 coding sequence is TGTGCCAGTTCGGCTGCTAACTATGGCTACACCTTC.

This CDR3 is CASMTGTAYGYTF. CDR3 in DNA: TGTGCCAGCATGACCGGGACGGCCTATGGCTACACCTTC. J is TRBJ1-2 and V is TRBV6-5; possibly TRBD1 for D (5 bases). Germline V gene lookup returns CDR1 MNHEY and CDR2 SVGAGI. Trimming shortened V by 7 bases and J by 4 bases, and 13 bases separated the two germline ends. The length of the CDR3 is 13 residues.

The chain's CDR3 is CASSDSLGTEAFF. CDR3 nucleotide sequence: TGTGCCAGCAGTGATTCCCTGGGGACTGAAGCTTTCTTT. The genes are TRBV6-4 and TRBJ1-1; unclear D gene. V lost 3 bases and J 5 bases, leaving 10 bases between the germline ends. The germline CDR1 and CDR2 sequences are MRHNA and SNTAGT. This CDR3 is built from 13 residues.

The chain employs TRBV5-4 and TRBJ1-1, with 7 bases aligning to TRBD1. V was clipped by 0 bases and J by 1 base; unmatched bases: 15. The CDR3 loop spans 19 amino acids. The germline gives CDR1 SGHNT, CDR2 YYREEE (reference sequence). This CDR3 reads CASSLARAGGAAANTEAFF. DNA of the CDR3: TGTGCCAGCAGCTTGGCTCGGGCAGGGGGTGCGGCTGCGAACACTGAAGCTTTCTTT.

V and J are TRBV2 and TRBJ2-1; TRBD2 matches 10 bases. Trimming at V came to 10 bases and at J to 6 bases, leaving 9 bases not matched to a gene. This CDR3 has 14 amino acids. Germline V gene lookup returns CDR1 SNHLY and CDR2 FYNNEI. The CDR3 DNA is TGTGCCACCGAAGCTAGCGGGGGTCGCAATGAGCAGTTCTTC. This sequence encodes CATEASGGRNEQFF. Variable domain in full (rest from reference TRBV2 and TRBJ2-1): EPEVTQTPSHQVTQMGQEVILRCVPISNHLYFYWYRQILGQKVEFLVSFYNNEISEKSEIFDDQFSVERPDGSNFTLKIRSTKLEDSAMYFCATEASGGRNEQFFGPGTRLTVL.

This rearrangement joins TRBV5-1 to TRBJ2-5; 8 nucleotides line up with TRBD1. CDR1 SGHRS and CDR2 YFSETQ come from the germline V gene. J was trimmed by 2 bases and V by 3 bases; bases with no gene match: 6. The CDR3 totals 15 residues. In DNA form, the CDR3 reads TGCGCCAGCAGCTCGGGGACAGGAAGACAAGAGACCCAGTACTTC. Residues: CASSSGTGRQETQYF.

The chain employs TRBV10-1 and TRBJ1-1; D remains unclear. The V end lost 2 bases, the J end lost 0 bases, and 4 bases lay between the germline ends. The V gene's germline CDR1 is WNHNN and CDR2 SYGVQD (reference sequence). The CDR3 sequence is 13 residues long. The CDR3 is CASSETVNTEAFF. The CDR3 DNA is TGCGCCAGCAGTGAGACAGTGAACACTGAAGCTTTCTTT.